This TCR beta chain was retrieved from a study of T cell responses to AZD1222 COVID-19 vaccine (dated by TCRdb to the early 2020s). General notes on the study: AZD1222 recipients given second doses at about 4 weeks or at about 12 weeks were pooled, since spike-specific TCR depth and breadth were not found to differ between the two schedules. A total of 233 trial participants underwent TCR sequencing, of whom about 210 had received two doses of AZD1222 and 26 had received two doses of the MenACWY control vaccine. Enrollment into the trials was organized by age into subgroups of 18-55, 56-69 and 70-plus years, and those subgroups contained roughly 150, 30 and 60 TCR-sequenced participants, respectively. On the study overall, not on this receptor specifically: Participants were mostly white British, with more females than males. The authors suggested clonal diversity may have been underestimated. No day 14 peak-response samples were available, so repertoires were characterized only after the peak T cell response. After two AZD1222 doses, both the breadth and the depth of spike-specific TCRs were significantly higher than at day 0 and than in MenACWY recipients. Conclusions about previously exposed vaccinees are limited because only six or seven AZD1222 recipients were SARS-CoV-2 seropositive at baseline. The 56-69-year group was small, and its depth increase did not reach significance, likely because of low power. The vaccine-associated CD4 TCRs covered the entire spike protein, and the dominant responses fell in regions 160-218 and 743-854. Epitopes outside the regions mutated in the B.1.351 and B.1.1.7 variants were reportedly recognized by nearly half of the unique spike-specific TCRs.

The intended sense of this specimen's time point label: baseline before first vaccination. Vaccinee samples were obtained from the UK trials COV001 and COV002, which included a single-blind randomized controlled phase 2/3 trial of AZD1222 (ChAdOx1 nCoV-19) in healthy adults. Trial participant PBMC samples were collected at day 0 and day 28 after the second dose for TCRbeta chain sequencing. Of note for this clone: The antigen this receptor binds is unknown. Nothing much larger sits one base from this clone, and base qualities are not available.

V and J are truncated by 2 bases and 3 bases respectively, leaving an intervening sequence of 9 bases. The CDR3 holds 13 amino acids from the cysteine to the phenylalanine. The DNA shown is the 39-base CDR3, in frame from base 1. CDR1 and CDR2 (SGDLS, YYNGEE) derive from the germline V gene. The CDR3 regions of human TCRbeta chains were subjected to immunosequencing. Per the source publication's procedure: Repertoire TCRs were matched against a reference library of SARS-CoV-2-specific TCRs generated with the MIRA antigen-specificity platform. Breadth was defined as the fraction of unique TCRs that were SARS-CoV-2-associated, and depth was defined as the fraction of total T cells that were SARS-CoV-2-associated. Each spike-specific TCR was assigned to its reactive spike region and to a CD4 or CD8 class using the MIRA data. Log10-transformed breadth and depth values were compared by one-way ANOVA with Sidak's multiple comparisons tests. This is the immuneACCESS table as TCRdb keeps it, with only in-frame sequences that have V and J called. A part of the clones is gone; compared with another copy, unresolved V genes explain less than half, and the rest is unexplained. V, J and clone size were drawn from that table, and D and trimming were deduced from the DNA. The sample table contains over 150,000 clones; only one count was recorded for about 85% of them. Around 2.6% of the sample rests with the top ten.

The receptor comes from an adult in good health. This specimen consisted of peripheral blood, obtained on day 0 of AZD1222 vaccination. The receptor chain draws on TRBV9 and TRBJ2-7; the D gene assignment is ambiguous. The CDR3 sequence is CASSVQAGYEQYF. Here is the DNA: TGTGCCAGCAGCGTCCAGGCAGGCTACGAGCAGTACTTC.